This T cell receptor beta chain was documented in a study of T cells in Graves' hyperthyroidism and ophthalmopathy. Study-wide points: Most thyroid clonotypes expanded above 0.001 were also detected in blood.

Regions amplified from RNA transcripts were the TCR beta CDR3 regions. In the first-round RT-PCR of the TCR CDR3, the HTBI primer set was used. TCRdb recomputed calls from the multiplex PCR reads with MiXCR, one row per CDR3 protein. The repertoire holds fewer than 350,000 distinct CDR3 sequences, with around a fifth as singletons. J gave up 1 base and V 0 bases, and 8 bases lay outside the gene matches. Looked up from germline, CDR1 is LGHNA and CDR2 is YNFKEQ. The CDR3 totals 19 residues. Concerning this clonotype itself: As yet, its antigen is unknown.

Sequencing used blood. The chain has TRBV4-2 and TRBJ2-5, with TRBD2 matching over 13 bases. The TCR comes from a woman between 50 and 59 years old with Graves' hyperthyroidism. CDR3 DNA sequence: TGTGCCAGCAGCCAAGATAAACGACTAGCGGGAGGACCCCAAGAGACCCAGTACTTC. Translating gives CASSQDKRLAGGPQETQYF.